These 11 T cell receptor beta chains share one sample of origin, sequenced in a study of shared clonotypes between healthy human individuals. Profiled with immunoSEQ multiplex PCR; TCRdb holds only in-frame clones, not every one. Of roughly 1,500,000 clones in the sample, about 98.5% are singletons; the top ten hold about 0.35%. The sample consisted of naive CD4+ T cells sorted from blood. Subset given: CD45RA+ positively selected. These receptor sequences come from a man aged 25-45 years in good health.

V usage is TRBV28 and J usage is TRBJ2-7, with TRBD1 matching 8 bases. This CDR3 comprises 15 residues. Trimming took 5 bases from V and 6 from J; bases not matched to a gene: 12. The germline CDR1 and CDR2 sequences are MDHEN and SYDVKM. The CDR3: CASSTPSAGGAEQYF. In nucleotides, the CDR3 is TGTGCCAGCAGTACCCCTAGCGCAGGGGGCGCCGAGCAGTACTTC.

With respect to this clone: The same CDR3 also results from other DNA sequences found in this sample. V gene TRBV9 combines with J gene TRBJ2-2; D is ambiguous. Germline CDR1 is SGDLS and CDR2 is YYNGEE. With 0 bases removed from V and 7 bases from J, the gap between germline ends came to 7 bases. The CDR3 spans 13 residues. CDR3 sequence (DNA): TGTGCCAGCAGCGTAGCTCTGGGCGGGGAGCTGTTTTTT. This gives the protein CASSVALGGELFF.

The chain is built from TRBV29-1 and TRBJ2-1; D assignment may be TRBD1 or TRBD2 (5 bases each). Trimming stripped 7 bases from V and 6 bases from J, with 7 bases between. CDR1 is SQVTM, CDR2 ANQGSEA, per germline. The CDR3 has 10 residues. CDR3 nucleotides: TGCAGCGGGGGGTCCAATGAGCAGTTCTTC. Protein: CSGGSNEQFF.

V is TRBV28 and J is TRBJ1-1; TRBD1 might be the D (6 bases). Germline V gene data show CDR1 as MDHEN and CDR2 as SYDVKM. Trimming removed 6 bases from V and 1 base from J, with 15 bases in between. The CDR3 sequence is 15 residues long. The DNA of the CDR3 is TGTGCCAGCAGGAGGATGGGGGGCGCGAACACTGAAGCTTTCTTT. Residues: CASRRMGGANTEAFF.

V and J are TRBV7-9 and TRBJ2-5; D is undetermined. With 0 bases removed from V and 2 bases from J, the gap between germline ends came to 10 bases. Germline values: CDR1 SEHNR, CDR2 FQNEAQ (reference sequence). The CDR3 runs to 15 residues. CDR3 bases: TGTGCCAGCAGCTTAGCGCGACAACCTCAAGAGACCCAGTACTTC. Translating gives CASSLARQPQETQYF.

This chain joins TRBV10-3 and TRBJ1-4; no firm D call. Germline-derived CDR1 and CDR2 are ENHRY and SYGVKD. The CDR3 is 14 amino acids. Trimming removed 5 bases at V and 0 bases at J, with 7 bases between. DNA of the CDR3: TGTGCCATCAGTCCGGGCACAACTAATGAAAAACTGTTTTTT. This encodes CAISPGTTNEKLFF.

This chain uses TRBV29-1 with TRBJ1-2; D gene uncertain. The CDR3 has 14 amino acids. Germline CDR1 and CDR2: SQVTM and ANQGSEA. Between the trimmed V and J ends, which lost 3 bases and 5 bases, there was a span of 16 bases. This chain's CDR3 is CSVDWSLGKYGYTF. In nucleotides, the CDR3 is TGCAGCGTTGACTGGTCATTAGGGAAATATGGCTACACCTTC. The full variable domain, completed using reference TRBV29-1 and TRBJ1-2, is SAVISQKPSRDICQRGTSLTIQCQVDSQVTMMFWYRQQPGQSLTLIATANQGSEATYESGFVIDKFPISRPNLTFSTLTVSNMSPEDSSIYLCSVDWSLGKYGYTFGSGTRLTVV.

The CDR3 spells CAIRQGEGETQYF. The CDR3 region has the DNA TGTGCCATCAGGCAGGGCGAGGGGGAGACCCAGTACTTC. This rearrangement joins TRBV10-3 to TRBJ2-5, with D tentatively TRBD1 or TRBD2 (5 bases each). This CDR3 has 13 amino acids. Germline V lookup: CDR1 ENHRY, CDR2 SYGVKD. Deletions cut 6 bases from V and 5 bases from J, with 13 bases between.

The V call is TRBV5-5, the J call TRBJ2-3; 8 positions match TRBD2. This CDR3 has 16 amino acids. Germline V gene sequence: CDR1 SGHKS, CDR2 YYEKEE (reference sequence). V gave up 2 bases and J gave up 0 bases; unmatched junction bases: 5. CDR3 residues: CASSFYSGASTDTQYF. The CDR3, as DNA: TGTGCCAGCAGCTTTTATAGCGGGGCTAGCACAGATACGCAGTATTTT.

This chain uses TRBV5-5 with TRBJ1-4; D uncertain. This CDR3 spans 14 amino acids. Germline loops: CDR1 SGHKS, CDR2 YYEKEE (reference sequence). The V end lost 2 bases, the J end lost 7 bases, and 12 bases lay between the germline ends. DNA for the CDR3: TGTGCCAGCAGCTTAGTCGATCTTGCTGAAAAACTGTTTTTT. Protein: CASSLVDLAEKLFF.

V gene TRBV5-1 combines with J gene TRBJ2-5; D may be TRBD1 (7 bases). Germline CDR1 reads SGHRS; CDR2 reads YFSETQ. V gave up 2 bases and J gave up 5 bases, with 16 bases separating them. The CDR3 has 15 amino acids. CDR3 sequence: CASSFLQGGMETQYF. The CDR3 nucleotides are TGCGCCAGCAGCTTCCTGCAGGGGGGCATGGAGACCCAGTACTTC.